The clone carrying this T cell receptor beta chain was seen at least ten times. Its specificity is not known. Regions amplified from RNA transcripts were the TCR beta CDR3 regions. Researchers ran a first-round RT-PCR on the TCR CDR3 using the HTBI primer set. TCRdb re-analysed the multiplex PCR reads in MiXCR, keeping a single row per CDR3 protein. This repertoire shows hundreds of thousands of distinct CDR3 sequences, about 15% found once; its top ten account for over 10%. Patients affected by ophthalmopathy presented a Clinical Activity Score of at least 3, a NOSPECS grade of at least 4, and disease duration below 3 months. This sample is drawn from a study of T cells in Graves' hyperthyroidism and ophthalmopathy. Study information: Peripheral blood samples were taken at initial diagnosis, prior to any treatment.

General study findings and limits: Blood also showed most of the thyroid clonotypes that were expanded above 0.001. Using 13 V-J features, a model discriminated ophthalmopathy from stable hyperthyroidism.

This CDR3 comprises 15 residues. The germline V gene encodes CDR1 KGHSH and CDR2 LQKENI. The J segment lost 0 bases and the V segment lost 3 bases, leaving 2 bases of the junction unmatched. The chain couples TRBV18 to TRBJ1-5; 7 bases agree with TRBD1. Sequences were obtained from blood. This receptor was identified in a man younger than 35 with Graves' ophthalmopathy. CDR3 sequence (DNA): TGTGCCAGCTCACCCCAGGGGGGTAGCAATCAGCCCCAGCATTTT. It encodes CASSPQGGSNQPQHF.